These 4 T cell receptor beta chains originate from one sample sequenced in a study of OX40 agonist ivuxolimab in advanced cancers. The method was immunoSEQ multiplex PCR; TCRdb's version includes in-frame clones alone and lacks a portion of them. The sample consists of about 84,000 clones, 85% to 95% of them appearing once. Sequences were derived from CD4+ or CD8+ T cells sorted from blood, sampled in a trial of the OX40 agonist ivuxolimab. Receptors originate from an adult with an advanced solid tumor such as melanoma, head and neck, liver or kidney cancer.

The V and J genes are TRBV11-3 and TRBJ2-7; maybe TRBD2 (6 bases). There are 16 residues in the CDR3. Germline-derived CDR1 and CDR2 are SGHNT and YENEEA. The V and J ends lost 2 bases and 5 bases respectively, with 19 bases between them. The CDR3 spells CASSLKGAYRGNEQYF. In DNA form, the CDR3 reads TGTGCCAGCAGCTTAAAAGGGGCTTATCGGGGGAACGAGCAGTACTTC.

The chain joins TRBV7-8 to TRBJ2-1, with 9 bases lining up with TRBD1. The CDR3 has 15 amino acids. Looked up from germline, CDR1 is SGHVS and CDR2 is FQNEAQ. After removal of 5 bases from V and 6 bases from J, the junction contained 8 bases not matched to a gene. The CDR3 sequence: CASSTGQGSGNEQFF. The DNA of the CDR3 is TGTGCCAGCAGCACCGGACAGGGGTCTGGCAATGAGCAGTTCTTC.

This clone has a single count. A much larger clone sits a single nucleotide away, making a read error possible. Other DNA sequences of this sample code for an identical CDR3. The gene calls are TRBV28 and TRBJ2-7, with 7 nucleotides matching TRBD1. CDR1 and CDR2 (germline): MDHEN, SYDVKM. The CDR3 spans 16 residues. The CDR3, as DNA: TGCGCCAGCAGGCCAGACCGCCGGGACAGTGCCTACGAGCAGTACTTC. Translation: CASRPDRRDSAYEQYF.

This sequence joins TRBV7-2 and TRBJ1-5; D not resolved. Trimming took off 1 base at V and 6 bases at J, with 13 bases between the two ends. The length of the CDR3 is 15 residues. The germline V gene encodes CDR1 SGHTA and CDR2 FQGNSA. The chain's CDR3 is CASSLGAEFIQPQHF. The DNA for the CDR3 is TGTGCCAGCAGCTTAGGGGCGGAATTTATTCAGCCCCAGCATTTT.